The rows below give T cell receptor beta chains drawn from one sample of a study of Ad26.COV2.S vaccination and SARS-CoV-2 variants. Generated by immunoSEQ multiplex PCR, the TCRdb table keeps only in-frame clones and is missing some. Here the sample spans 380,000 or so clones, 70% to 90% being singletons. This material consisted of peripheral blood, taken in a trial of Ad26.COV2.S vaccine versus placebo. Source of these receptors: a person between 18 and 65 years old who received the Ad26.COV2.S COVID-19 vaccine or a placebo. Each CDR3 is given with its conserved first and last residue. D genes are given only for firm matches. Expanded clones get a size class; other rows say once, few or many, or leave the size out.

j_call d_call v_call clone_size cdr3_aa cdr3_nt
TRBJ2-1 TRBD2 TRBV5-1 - CASSLALAGTYNEQFF TGCGCCAGCAGCTTGGCGCTAGCGGGGACGTACAATGAGCAGTTCTTC
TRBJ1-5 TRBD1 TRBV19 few CASSIRTGGWNQPQHF TGTGCCAGTAGTATCCGGACAGGGGGATGGAATCAGCCCCAGCATTTT
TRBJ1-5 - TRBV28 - CASSFRDTFQPQHF TGTGCCAGCAGTTTCAGGGACACCTTTCAGCCCCAGCATTTT
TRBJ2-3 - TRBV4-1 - CASSQYGGTVDTQYF TGCGCCAGCAGCCAATACGGAGGGACAGTGGATACGCAGTATTTT
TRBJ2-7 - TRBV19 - CASSKRGRFSYEQYF TGTGCCAGTAGTAAGAGGGGGAGGTTTTCCTACGAGCAGTACTTC
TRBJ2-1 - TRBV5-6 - CASSIPDKNEQFF TGTGCCAGCAGCATACCGGACAAGAATGAGCAGTTCTTC
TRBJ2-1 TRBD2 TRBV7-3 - CASSPPGLASFNEQFF TGTGCCAGCAGCCCCCCGGGACTAGCGTCTTTCAATGAGCAGTTCTTC
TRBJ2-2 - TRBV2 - CASYYAGELFF TGTGCCAGCTACTACGCCGGGGAGCTGTTTTTT
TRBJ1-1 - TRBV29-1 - CSVADRNTEAFF TGCAGCGTTGCGGACAGGAACACTGAAGCTTTCTTT
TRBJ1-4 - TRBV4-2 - CASSYRPQGEKLFF TGTGCCAGCAGCTATAGACCGCAAGGTGAAAAACTGTTTTTT
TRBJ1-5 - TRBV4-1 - CASSQVLTGLSNQPQHF TGCGCCAGCAGCCAAGTTCTTACGGGGCTGAGCAATCAGCCCCAGCATTTT
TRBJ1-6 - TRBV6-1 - CASSELSSYNSPLHF TGTGCCAGCAGTGAACTGAGCTCCTATAATTCACCCCTCCACTTT
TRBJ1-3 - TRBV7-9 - CASSPSTRSSGNTIYF TGTGCCAGCAGCCCCTCCACAAGAAGCTCTGGAAACACCATATATTTT
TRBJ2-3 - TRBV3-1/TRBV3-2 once CASSQVRTQYF TGTGCCAGCAGCCAAGTTCGTACGCAGTATTTT
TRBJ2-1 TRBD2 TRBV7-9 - CASSPGREGRNEQFF TGTGCCAGCAGCCCGGGGAGGGAGGGCCGAAATGAGCAGTTCTTC
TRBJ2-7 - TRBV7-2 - CASSHSSYEQYF TGTGCCAGCAGCCACAGCTCCTACGAGCAGTACTTC
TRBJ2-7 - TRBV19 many CASGIQGSAEQYF TGTGCCAGTGGAATTCAGGGGTCGGCCGAGCAGTACTTC
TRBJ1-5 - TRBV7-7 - CARGEQGSLQPQHF TGTGCTAGGGGCGAACAGGGTTCGTTGCAGCCCCAGCATTTT
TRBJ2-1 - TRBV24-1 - CATSETRPAPGEQFF TGTGCCACCAGTGAGACTCGGCCCGCTCCCGGGGAGCAGTTCTTC
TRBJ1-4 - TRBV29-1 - CSVPFGERLFF TGCAGCGTTCCCTTTGGGGAGAGACTGTTTTTT
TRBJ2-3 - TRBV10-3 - CAISVGAGTDTQYF TGTGCCATCAGTGTGGGGGCCGGCACAGATACGCAGTATTTT
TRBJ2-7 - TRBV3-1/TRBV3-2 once CASSQGTGFYEQYF TGTGCCAGCAGCCAAGGAACGGGCTTCTACGAGCAGTACTTC
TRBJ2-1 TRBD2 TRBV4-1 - CASSQETSGGYNEQFF TGCGCCAGCAGCCAGGAGACTAGCGGGGGATACAATGAGCAGTTCTTC
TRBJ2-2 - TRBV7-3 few CASSLIIGGESGELFF TGTGCCAGCAGCTTAATTATTGGTGGGGAGTCCGGGGAGCTGTTTTTT